These 11 T cell receptor beta chains came from one sample sequenced in a study of Graves' ophthalmopathy and Graves' hyperthyroidism. RNA transcripts were the source from which TCR beta CDR3 regions were amplified. Second-round multiplex PCR came after first-round RT-PCR with HTBI primers. Via MiXCR, TCRdb re-called the multiplex PCR reads, giving one row per CDR3 protein. This sample has almost 750,000 distinct CDR3 sequences; roughly 40% occur once, and the top ten carry approximately 43%. Sequences were obtained from peripheral blood. These receptors all stem from an adult man with Graves' ophthalmopathy.

About this clonotype: This may arise from a read error, as a much more abundant clone is one base away. This rearrangement joins TRBV12-3 or TRBV12-4 to TRBJ1-2, with 7 bases that match TRBD1. The CDR3 extends over 14 amino acids. This CDR3 is CANSPDRVSYGYTF. The CDR3 DNA follows: TGTGCCAACAGTCCCGACAGGGTGTCTTATGGCTACACCTTC.

Note on this clonotype: The conserved final phenylalanine or tryptophan is absent from the CDR3, which likely points to a read error. This chain connects TRBV9 to TRBJ1-6, with unresolved D. Trimming took 5 bases from V and 8 from J, leaving 14 bases between them. Per germline, CDR1 SGDLS and CDR2 YYNGEE. CDR3 size: 14 residues. The CDR3: CASSYSASDSPLHL. The CDR3 DNA reads as TGTGCCAGCAGTTACTCAGCCAGTGATTCACCCCTCCACCTT.

This chain uses TRBV9 with TRBJ2-7; 8 bases fit TRBD1. The CDR3 has 15 amino acids. CDR1 is SGDLS and CDR2 is YYNGEE in the germline V gene. V lost 4 bases to trimming and J lost 4 bases; unmatched junction nucleotides: 10. The chain's CDR3 is CASSPVAGQVYEQYF. CDR3 nucleotides: TGTGCCAGCAGCCCAGTCGCGGGACAGGTTTACGAGCAGTACTTC.

The chain combines TRBV19 with TRBJ1-1, with TRBD1 identical over 8 bases. Looked up from germline, CDR1 is LNHDA and CDR2 is SQIVND (reference sequence). The CDR3 consists of 16 residues. Trimming cost V 0 bases and J 1 base; bases outside gene matches: 4. The CDR3 region is CASSIDGDRGNTEAFF. The CDR3 bases are TGTGCCAGTAGTATAGATGGAGACAGGGGGAACACTGAAGCTTTCTTT.

This clonotype occurred a few times. The chain employs TRBV10-3 and TRBJ2-3, with TRBD2 matching over 12 bases. Looked up from germline, CDR1 is ENHRY and CDR2 is SYGVKD. V was pared by 7 bases and J by 3 bases, with 5 bases of the junction left unmatched. This CDR3 is built from 15 residues. CDR3 amino acids: CAITSGLAGTDTQYF. The CDR3, as DNA: TGTGCCATCACCTCAGGACTAGCGGGAACAGATACGCAGTATTTT.

The gene calls are TRBV15 and TRBJ1-2, with D tentatively TRBD1 (6 bases). Germline CDR1 reads LNHNV; CDR2 reads YYDKDF (reference sequence). V was clipped by 2 bases and J by 4 bases, with 14 bases between them. The CDR3 contains 15 residues. The CDR3 region is CATSRSTGTAYGYTF. In DNA form, the CDR3 reads TGTGCCACCAGCAGATCTACAGGGACTGCCTATGGCTACACCTTC.

At least ten counts were recorded for this clonotype. The chain employs TRBV29-1 and TRBJ1-2, with 7 bases lining up with TRBD1. V lost 3 bases to trimming and J lost 7 bases; unmatched junction nucleotides: 11. The CDR3 runs to 14 residues. The germline V gene has CDR1 SQVTM and CDR2 ANQGSEA. DNA for the CDR3: TGCAGCGTTGATCTGCTCAGGTCAGGGGGTGGCTACACCTTC. This encodes CSVDLLRSGGGYTF.

The chain links TRBV13 to TRBJ2-7, with TRBD2 matching over 9 bases. The CDR3 sequence is 18 residues long. Germline V gene sequence: CDR1 PRHDT, CDR2 FYEKMQ (reference sequence). Losses at the gene ends were 4 bases for V and 0 bases for J; bases not matched to a gene: 13. CDR3 region: CASSSMTSGLWSSYEQYF. In DNA form, the CDR3 reads TGTGCCAGCAGCTCCATGACTAGCGGCCTCTGGAGCTCCTACGAGCAGTACTTC.

The J gene is TRBJ2-7, the V gene TRBV25-1, with D unclear. Germline V gives CDR1 MGHDK, CDR2 SYGVNS. The V and J ends lost 7 bases and 2 bases respectively, with 12 bases between them. The CDR3 has 13 residues. The CDR3 spells CASIRAEPYEQYF. The CDR3 region has the DNA TGTGCCAGCATTAGGGCGGAGCCCTACGAGCAGTACTTC.

The V gene is TRBV7-9, the J gene TRBJ1-2; TRBD1 agrees at 8 bases. V shed 7 bases and J 8 bases; nucleotides not matched to a gene: 12. The CDR3 is 14 amino acids. Germline V gene sequence: CDR1 SEHNR, CDR2 FQNEAQ (reference sequence). CDR3 residues: CASTALQGEGGYTF. DNA of the CDR3: TGTGCCAGCACAGCGCTACAGGGGGAAGGGGGCTACACCTTC. Full variable domain (outside the CDR3, taken from reference TRBV7-9 and TRBJ1-2): DTGVSQNPRHKITKRGQNVTFRCDPISEHNRLYWYRQTLGQGPEFLTYFQNEAQLEKSRLLSDRFSAERPKGSFSTLEIQRTEQGDSAMYLCASTALQGEGGYTFGSGTRLTVV.

This sequence joins TRBV10-3 and TRBJ1-5; unclear D gene. V lost 10 bases to trimming and J lost 4 bases, with 23 bases between them. The CDR3 sequence is 16 residues long. Germline V gene data show CDR1 as ENHRY and CDR2 as SYGVKD. The CDR3 protein is CASRLGVYDSNQPQHF. CDR3 in DNA: TGTGCCAGCAGGCTGGGTGTCTACGACTCGAATCAGCCCCAGCATTTT.